This record concerns one T cell receptor (beta chain) sequence. The antigen remains undetermined. The repertoire was sequenced with immunoSEQ multiplex PCR; TCRdb's copy has only in-frame clones and lacks some. The data hold over 14,000 clones, with about 72% observed a single time. The CDR3 has 11 amino acids. The V end was cut by 5 bases, the J end by 8 bases, with 9 bases between. Viral peptide pools were used in the ViraFEST assay to expand antigen-specific CD4+ T cells, and sequencing came afterward. Subsequent to less than 13 days of culture, CD4+ T cells were isolated. Participants received two doses of either the BNT162b2 or mRNA-1273 vaccine. Half-medium changes using IL-2 medium occurred on days 3 and 7. This record belongs to a study of vaccination effects on CD4 cells after COVID-19. In the study overall: Relative to the second dose, post-vaccine samples were obtained a median of 72 days later.

Study-wide findings and caveats: In the late period after vaccination, infection- and vaccine-induced clones contracted markedly. Common cold coronaviruses were cross-recognized by only 1 of 255 vaccine-induced clones in healthy vaccinees.

Specimen: CD4+ T cells from PBMCs cultured with SARS-CoV-2 spike peptides, collected after COVID-19 vaccination. The chain has TRBV12-3 or TRBV12-4 and TRBJ1-2, with D perhaps matching TRBD1 (5 bases). The source is a human donor who received a COVID-19 vaccine. CDR3 residues: CASSPGTGYTF. The CDR3 nucleotides are TGTGCCAGCAGTCCAGGGACGGGCTACACCTTC.